Below are 18 T cell receptor beta chains sequenced from a single sample in a study of cytomegalovirus exposure and HLA in healthy donors. PCR involved 60 Vbeta and 13 Jbeta primers. Using immunoSEQ multiplex PCR, the repertoire was profiled, and TCRdb retains in-frame clones only, with some absent. The sample yields 150,000 to 200,000 clones, about three quarters seen once. What was sequenced was PBMCs. The source of these receptors is a woman in her thirties or forties in good health and CMV-seronegative.

The chain couples TRBV11-3 to TRBJ2-5; D unresolved. The length of the CDR3 is 15 residues. Germline V gene data show CDR1 as SGHNT and CDR2 as YENEEA. Trimming took off 2 bases at V and 1 base at J, with 11 bases between the two ends. The CDR3 DNA follows: TGTGCCAGCAGCTTAAGCGTGTGGCGCCAAGAGACCCAGTACTTC. Translation: CASSLSVWRQETQYF.

This chain uses TRBV18 with TRBJ1-1; 10 nucleotides match TRBD1. Trimming removed 2 bases from V and 5 bases from J; junction bases left unmatched: 2. Germline V gene sequence: CDR1 KGHSH, CDR2 LQKENI. CDR3 size: 14 residues. The CDR3 nucleotides are TGTGCCAGCTCACCATGGACAGGGGGGACTGAAGCTTTCTTT. Translated, it gives CASSPWTGGTEAFF.

This sequence joins TRBV6-4 and TRBJ2-7; D call uncertain. This CDR3 contains 16 residues. Germline CDR1 is MRHNA and CDR2 is SNTAGT. V was pared by 3 bases and J by 0 bases, with 15 bases between. DNA of the CDR3: TGTGCCAGCAGTGATCCGATTACCTATAGCTCCTACGAGCAGTACGTC. Residues: CASSDPITYSSYEQYV.

The J gene is TRBJ1-2, the V gene TRBV18; TRBD1 matches 8 bases. Germline loops: CDR1 KGHSH, CDR2 LQKENI. This CDR3 is built from 16 residues. The V and J ends lost 4 bases and 0 bases, in that order; junction bases with no gene match: 7. The CDR3 reads CASSLLGQGANYGYTF. DNA of the CDR3: TGTGCCAGCTCACTACTCGGACAGGGAGCTAACTATGGCTACACCTTC. The full variable domain, in which reference TRBV18 and TRBJ1-2 provide the parts outside the CDR3, is NAGVMQNPRHLVRRRGQEARLRCSPMKGHSHVYWYRQLPEEGLKFMVYLQKENIIDESGMPKERFSAEFPKEGPSILRIQQVVRGDSAAYFCASSLLGQGANYGYTFGSGTRLTVV.

As to this clone: Other DNA sequences of this sample code for an identical CDR3. The J gene is TRBJ1-2, the V gene TRBV4-3; D is perhaps TRBD1 (5 bases). The CDR3 is made up of 16 amino acids. CDR1 is LGHNA and CDR2 is YSLEER in the germline V gene. Trimming removed 3 bases from V and 0 bases from J, with 14 bases in between. The CDR3 nucleotides read TGCGCCAGCAGCCAGGATCTCGCAGGGACTAACTATGGCTACACCTTC. Amino acid sequence: CASSQDLAGTNYGYTF.

The J gene is TRBJ1-4, the V gene TRBV11-2, with 9 bases matching TRBD1. Germline values: CDR1 SGHAT, CDR2 FQNNGV. The CDR3 is 15 amino acids. With 2 bases clipped from V and 6 bases from J, the junction kept 4 bases outside the gene matches. CDR3 protein: CASSLWTGADEKLFF. Here the CDR3 DNA reads TGTGCCAGCAGCTTATGGACAGGGGCCGATGAAAAACTGTTTTTT.

This chain connects TRBV7-3 to TRBJ2-1, with no clear D. The CDR3 covers 14 residues. Germline V gene data show CDR1 as SGHTA and CDR2 as FQGTGA. With 3 bases removed from V and 6 bases from J, the gap between germline ends came to 12 bases. CDR3 region: CASSLRHSINEQFF. CDR3 coding DNA: TGTGCCAGCAGCTTGAGGCACTCAATCAATGAGCAGTTCTTC.

The chain couples TRBV30 to TRBJ1-2; 7 bases map to TRBD1. The junction had 3 bases not matched to a gene; V was cut back by 0 bases and J by 2 bases. The CDR3 runs 14 residues. Germline V CDR1 and CDR2: GTSNPN, SVGIG (reference sequence). As DNA, the CDR3 is TGTGCCTGGAGTGTAAGCAGGGGGAACTATGGCTACACCTTC. As protein: CAWSVSRGNYGYTF.

This chain links TRBV10-3 with TRBJ2-1, with 11 bases matching TRBD2. The V and J ends lost 4 bases and 7 bases, in that order; junction bases with no gene match: 9. The V gene's germline CDR1 is ENHRY and CDR2 SYGVKD. The CDR3 sequence is 16 residues long. CDR3 DNA sequence: TGTGCCATCAGTGGGATAGCGGGAGGGGAGCGGAATGAGCAGTTCTTC. This codes for CAISGIAGGERNEQFF.

This chain uses TRBV19 with TRBJ2-7, with 7 bases fitting TRBD2. J lost 0 bases, V lost 5 bases, and 10 bases had no gene match. This CDR3 has 16 amino acids. In germline, CDR1 is LNHDA, CDR2 SQIVND (reference sequence). CDR3 amino acids: CASSGPGTTYSYEQYF. The CDR3 DNA reads TGTGCCAGTAGTGGCCCCGGGACTACCTACTCCTACGAGCAGTACTTC.

The chain employs TRBV28 and TRBJ2-3; D remains ambiguous. The CDR3 runs to 13 residues. The ends were cut back, 5 bases at V and 0 bases at J, with 6 bases in the middle. CDR1 and CDR2 (germline): MDHEN, SYDVKM. CDR3 in DNA: TGTGCCAGCAGTCAGACTAGCACAGATACGCAGTATTTT. Protein: CASSQTSTDTQYF.

The J gene is TRBJ2-2, the V gene TRBV9; D is unclear. This CDR3 region has 13 residues. Germline V gene sequence: CDR1 SGDLS, CDR2 YYNGEE. The ends were cut back, 4 bases at V and 5 bases at J, with 9 bases in the middle. In DNA form, the CDR3 reads TGTGCCAGCAGCCTGACTCCTACCGGGGAGCTGTTTTTT. This encodes CASSLTPTGELFF.

CDR3 nucleotides: TGTGCCATCAGTGAGTCCTATTACAATGAGCAGTTCTTC. This translates into CAISESYYNEQFF. The chain joins TRBV10-3 to TRBJ2-1; D is ambiguous. Per germline, CDR1 ENHRY and CDR2 SYGVKD. The CDR3 is made up of 13 amino acids. V lost 0 bases to trimming and J lost 4 bases, with 4 bases between them.

The chain carries TRBV11-3 and TRBJ2-5; 9 nucleotides line up with TRBD2. Germline CDR1 and CDR2: SGHNT and YENEEA. The CDR3 is 15 residues long. V dropped 0 bases and J dropped 6; count of bases not matched to a gene: 5. CDR3 region: CASSLEASGTKTQYF. The CDR3 nucleotides read TGTGCCAGCAGCTTAGAGGCTAGCGGGACAAAGACCCAGTACTTC.

The chain links TRBV7-9 to TRBJ2-5; a weak D match, TRBD2 (7 bases). Germline loops: CDR1 SEHNR, CDR2 FQNEAQ (reference sequence). The CDR3 contains 14 residues. Deletions cut 1 base from V and 4 bases from J, with 10 bases between. The CDR3, as DNA: TGTGCCAGCAGCTTAGGGGGGGGGCGAGAGACCCAGTACTTC. Its protein is CASSLGGGRETQYF.

The chain recombines TRBV5-1 with TRBJ2-7, with D perhaps matching TRBD1 (6 bases). V was trimmed by 6 bases and J by 2 bases, leaving 12 bases between them. CDR1 and CDR2 from the germline V gene are SGHRS and YFSETQ. The CDR3 has 13 amino acids. The CDR3 spells CASKDSTTYEQYF. CDR3 bases: TGCGCCAGCAAGGACAGCACCACCTACGAGCAGTACTTC.

CDR3 sequence (DNA): TGTGCCAGCAGCCACGGCGGAGATCAGCCCCAGCATTTT. This encodes CASSHGGDQPQHF. The rearrangement links TRBV11-3 to TRBJ1-5, with D unclear. V was shortened by 5 bases and J by 5 bases, with 10 bases between the two germline ends. The CDR3 has 13 residues. The V gene's germline CDR1 is SGHNT and CDR2 YENEEA.

The chain couples TRBV4-1 to TRBJ1-5; D call uncertain. The germline gives CDR1 MGHRA, CDR2 YSYEKL. The CDR3 is 14 amino acids. V was clipped by 4 bases and J by 2 bases, with 9 bases between them. CDR3 sequence (DNA): TGCGCCAGCAGCCGAACGGGTGGCAATCAGCCCCAGCATTTT. The encoded protein is CASSRTGGNQPQHF.